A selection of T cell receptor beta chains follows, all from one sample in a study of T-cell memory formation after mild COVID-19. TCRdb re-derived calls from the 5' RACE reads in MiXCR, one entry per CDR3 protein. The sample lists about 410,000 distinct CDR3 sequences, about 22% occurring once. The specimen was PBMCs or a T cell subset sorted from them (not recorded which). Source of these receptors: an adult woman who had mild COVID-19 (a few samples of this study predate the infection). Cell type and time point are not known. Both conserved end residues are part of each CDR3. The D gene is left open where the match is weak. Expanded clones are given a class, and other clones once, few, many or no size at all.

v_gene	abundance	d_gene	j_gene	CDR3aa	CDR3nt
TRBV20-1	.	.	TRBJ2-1	CSARVLAPEQFF	TGCAGTGCTAGAGTACTGGCACCTGAGCAGTTCTTC
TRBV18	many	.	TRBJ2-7	CASSQDQGAYEQYF	TGTGCCAGCTCACAGGACCAGGGAGCCTACGAGCAGTACTTC
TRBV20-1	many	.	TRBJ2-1	CSAYQGHRSYNEQFF	TGCAGTGCCTACCAAGGGCACCGCTCCTACAATGAGCAGTTCTTC
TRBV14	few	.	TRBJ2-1	CASSQEGGDSYNEQFF	TGTGCCAGCAGCCAAGAGGGGGGAGACTCCTACAATGAGCAGTTCTTC
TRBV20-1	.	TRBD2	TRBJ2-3	CSARVAGGPRDTQYF	TGCAGTGCTAGAGTAGCGGGGGGGCCAAGAGATACGCAGTATTTT
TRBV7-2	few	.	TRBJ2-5	CASSLAGLAQETQYF	TGTGCCAGCAGCTTAGCGGGACTTGCCCAAGAGACCCAGTACTTC
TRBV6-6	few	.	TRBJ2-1	CASSNGGRGAYNEQFF	TGTGCCAGCAGCAACGGGGGACGGGGAGCTTACAATGAGCAGTTCTTC
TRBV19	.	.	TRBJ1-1	CAGSRQGNTEAFF	TGTGCCGGTAGTCGGCAGGGAAACACTGAAGCTTTCTTT
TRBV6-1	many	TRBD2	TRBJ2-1	CASSEYGEGLTDEQFF	TGTGCCAGCAGTGAATACGGGGAGGGCTTAACAGATGAGCAGTTCTTC
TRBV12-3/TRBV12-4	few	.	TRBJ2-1	CASSLWGYNEQFF	TGTGCCAGCAGTTTATGGGGTTACAATGAGCAGTTCTTC
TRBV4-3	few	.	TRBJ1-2	CASRRRWRTNYGYTF	TGCGCCAGCCGAAGGAGATGGCGAACCAACTATGGCTACACCTTC
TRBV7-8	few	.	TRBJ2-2	CASSLVSPSGELFF	TGTGCCAGCAGCTTAGTATCTCCCTCCGGGGAGCTGTTTTTT
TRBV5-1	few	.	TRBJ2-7	CASSSGGSSGPSYEQYF	TGCGCCAGCAGCTCTGGTGGAAGTAGCGGACCTTCCTACGAGCAGTACTTC
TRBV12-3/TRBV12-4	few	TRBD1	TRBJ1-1	CASSTGTGVYEAFF	TGTGCCAGCAGCACCGGGACAGGGGTTTATGAAGCTTTCTTT
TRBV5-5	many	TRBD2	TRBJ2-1	CASSSGLVGDNEQFF	TGTGCCAGCAGCTCAGGACTAGTAGGAGACAATGAGCAGTTCTTC
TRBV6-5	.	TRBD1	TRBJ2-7	CASSLGTEISYEQYF	TGTGCCAGCAGCCTCGGGACAGAGATATCCTACGAGCAGTACTTC